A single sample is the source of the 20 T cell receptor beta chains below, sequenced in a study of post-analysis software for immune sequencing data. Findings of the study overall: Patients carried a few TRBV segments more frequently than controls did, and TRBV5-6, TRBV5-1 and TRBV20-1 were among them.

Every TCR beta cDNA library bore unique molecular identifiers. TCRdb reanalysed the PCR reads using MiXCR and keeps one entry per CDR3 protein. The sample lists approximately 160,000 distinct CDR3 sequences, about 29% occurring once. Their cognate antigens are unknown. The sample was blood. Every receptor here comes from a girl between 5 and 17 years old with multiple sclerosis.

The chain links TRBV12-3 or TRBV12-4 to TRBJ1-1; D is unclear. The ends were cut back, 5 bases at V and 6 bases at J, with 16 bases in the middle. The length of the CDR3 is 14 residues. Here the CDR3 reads CASSPNSVNAEAFF. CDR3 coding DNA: TGTGCCAGCAGTCCAAACTCGGTTAACGCTGAAGCTTTCTTT.

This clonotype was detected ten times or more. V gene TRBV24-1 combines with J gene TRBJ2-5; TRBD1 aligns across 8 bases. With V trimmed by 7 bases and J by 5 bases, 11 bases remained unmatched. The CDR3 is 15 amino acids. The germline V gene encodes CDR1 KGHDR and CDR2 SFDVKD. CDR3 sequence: CATSVRPTGVETQYF. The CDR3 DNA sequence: TGTGCCACCAGCGTACGACCGACAGGGGTGGAGACCCAGTACTTC.

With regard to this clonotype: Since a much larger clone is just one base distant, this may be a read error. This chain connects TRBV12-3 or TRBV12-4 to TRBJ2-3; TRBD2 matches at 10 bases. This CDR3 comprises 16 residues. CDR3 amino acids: CASSVSSGRRTDAQYF. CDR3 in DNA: TGTGCCAGCAGTGTCTCTAGCGGGAGAAGGACAGATGCGCAGTATTTT.

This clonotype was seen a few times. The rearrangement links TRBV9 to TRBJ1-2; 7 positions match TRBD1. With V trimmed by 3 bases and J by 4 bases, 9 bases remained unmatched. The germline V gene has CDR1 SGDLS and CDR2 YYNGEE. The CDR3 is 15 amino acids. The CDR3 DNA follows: TGTGCCAGCAGCGGACTGACAGGGTGGAGCTATGGCTACACCTTC. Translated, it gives CASSGLTGWSYGYTF. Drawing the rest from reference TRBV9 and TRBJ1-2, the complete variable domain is DSGVTQTPKHLITATGQRVTLRCSPRSGDLSVYWYQQSLDQGLQFLIQYYNGEERAKGNILERFSAQQFPDLHSELNLSSLELGDSALYFCASSGLTGWSYGYTFGSGTRLTVV.

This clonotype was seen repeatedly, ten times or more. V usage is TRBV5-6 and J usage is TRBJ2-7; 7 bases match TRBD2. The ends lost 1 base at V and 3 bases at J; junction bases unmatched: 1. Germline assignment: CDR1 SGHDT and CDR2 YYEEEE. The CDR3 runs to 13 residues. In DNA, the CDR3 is TGTGCCAGCAGCTTGAGGGACTACTACGAGCAGTACTTC. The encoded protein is CASSLRDYYEQYF.

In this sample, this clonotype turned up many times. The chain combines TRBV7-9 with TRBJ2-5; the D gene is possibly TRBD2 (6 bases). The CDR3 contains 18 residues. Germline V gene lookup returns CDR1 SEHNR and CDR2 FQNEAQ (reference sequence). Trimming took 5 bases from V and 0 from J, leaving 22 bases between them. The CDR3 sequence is CASSPDVGGRRHQETQYF. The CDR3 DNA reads TGTGCCAGCAGCCCGGATGTTGGGGGGAGACGGCACCAAGAGACCCAGTACTTC.

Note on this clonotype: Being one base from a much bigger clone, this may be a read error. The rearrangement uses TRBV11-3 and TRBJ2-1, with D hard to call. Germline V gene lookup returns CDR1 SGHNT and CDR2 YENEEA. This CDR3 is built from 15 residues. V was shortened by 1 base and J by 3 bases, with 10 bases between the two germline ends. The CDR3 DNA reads TGTGCCAGCAGCTTAGGCCTTCTCTTCTACAATGAGCAGTTCTTC. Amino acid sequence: CASSLGLLFYNEQFF.

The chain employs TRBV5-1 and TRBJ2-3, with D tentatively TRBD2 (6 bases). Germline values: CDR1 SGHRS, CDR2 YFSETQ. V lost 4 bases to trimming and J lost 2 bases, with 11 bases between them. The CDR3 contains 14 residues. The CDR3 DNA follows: TGCGCCAGCAGCACCTCGGACTACACAGATACGCAGTATTTT. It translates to CASSTSDYTDTQYF. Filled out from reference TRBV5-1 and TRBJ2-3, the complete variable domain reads KAGVTQTPRYLIKTRGQQVTLSCSPISGHRSVSWYQQTPGQGLQFLFEYFSETQRNKGNFPGRFSGRQFSNSRSEMNVSTLELGDSALYLCASSTSDYTDTQYFGPGTRLTVL.

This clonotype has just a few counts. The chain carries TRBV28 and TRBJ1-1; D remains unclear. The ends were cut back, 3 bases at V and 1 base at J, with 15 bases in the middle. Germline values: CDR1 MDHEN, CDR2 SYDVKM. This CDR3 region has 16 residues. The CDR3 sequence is CASSFFFREGNTEAFF. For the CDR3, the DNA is TGTGCCAGCAGTTTCTTTTTTCGGGAGGGGAACACTGAAGCTTTCTTT.

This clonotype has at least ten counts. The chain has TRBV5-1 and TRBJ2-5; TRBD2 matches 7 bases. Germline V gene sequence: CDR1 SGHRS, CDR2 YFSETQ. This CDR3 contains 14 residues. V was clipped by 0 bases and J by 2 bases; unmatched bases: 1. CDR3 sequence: CASSLDGRQETQYF. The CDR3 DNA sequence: TGCGCCAGCAGCTTGGACGGGAGGCAAGAGACCCAGTACTTC.

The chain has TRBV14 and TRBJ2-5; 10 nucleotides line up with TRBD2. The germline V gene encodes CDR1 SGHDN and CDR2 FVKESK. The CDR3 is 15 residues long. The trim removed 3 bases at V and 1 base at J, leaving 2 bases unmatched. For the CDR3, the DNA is TGTGCCAGCAGCCACCGACTAGCGGGCCAAGAGACCCAGTACTTC. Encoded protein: CASSHRLAGQETQYF.

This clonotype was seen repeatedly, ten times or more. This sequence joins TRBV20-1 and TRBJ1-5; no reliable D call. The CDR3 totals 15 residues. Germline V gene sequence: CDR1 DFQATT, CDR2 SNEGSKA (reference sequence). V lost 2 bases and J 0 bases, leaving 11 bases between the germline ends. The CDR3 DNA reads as TGCAGTGCTAGACGTTTGGGGAATAGCAATCAGCCCCAGCATTTT. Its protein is CSARRLGNSNQPQHF.

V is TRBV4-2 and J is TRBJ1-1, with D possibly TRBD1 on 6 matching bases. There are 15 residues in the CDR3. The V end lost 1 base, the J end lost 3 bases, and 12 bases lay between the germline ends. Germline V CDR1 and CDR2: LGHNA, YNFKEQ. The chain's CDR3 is CASSQGQVEYTEAFF. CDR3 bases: TGTGCCAGCAGCCAAGGACAGGTCGAATACACTGAAGCTTTCTTT.

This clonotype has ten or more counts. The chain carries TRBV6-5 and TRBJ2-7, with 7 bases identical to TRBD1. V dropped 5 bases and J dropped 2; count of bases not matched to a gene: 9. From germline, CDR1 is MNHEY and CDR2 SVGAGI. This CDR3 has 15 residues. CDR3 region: CASSKGGQSPYEQYF. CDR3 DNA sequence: TGTGCCAGCAGTAAAGGGGGCCAATCCCCCTACGAGCAGTACTTC.

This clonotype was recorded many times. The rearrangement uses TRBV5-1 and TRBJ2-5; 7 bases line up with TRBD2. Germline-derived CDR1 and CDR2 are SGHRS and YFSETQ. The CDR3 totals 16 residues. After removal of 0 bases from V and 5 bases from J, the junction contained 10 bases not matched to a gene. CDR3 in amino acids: CASSLGSSGGWETQYF. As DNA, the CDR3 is TGCGCCAGCAGCTTGGGGTCTAGCGGAGGATGGGAGACCCAGTACTTC.

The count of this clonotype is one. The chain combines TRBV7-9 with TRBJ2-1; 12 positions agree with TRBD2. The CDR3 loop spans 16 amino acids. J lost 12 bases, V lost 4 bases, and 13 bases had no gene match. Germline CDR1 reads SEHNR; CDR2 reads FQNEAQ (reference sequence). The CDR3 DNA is TGTGCCAGCAGCTCCCCGGGACTAGCGGGTTTCGATGGGCAGTTCTTC. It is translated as CASSSPGLAGFDGQFF.

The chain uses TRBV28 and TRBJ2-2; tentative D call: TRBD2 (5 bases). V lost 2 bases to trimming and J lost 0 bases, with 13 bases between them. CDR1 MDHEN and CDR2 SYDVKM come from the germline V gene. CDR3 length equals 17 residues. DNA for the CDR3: TGTGCCAGCAGTTTAGGTTTGGAGGAGACGAACACCGGGGAGCTGTTTTTT. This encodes CASSLGLEETNTGELFF.

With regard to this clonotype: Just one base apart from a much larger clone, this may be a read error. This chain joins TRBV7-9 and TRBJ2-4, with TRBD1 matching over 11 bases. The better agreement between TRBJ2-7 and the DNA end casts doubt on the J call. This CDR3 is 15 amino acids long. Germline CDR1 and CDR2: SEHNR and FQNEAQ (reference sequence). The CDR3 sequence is CDSSYRDRGAYEQYF. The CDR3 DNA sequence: TGTGACAGCAGCTACCGGGACAGGGGGGCCTACGAGCAGTACTTC.

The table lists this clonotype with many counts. The CDR3 is CASSEWETQYF. DNA of the CDR3: TGTGCCAGCAGTGAGTGGGAGACCCAGTACTTC. The V call is TRBV6-1, the J call TRBJ2-5; D is unclear. Germline CDR1 and CDR2: MNHNS and SASEGT. The CDR3 is 11 residues long. V lost 3 bases and J lost 5, with 4 bases in between.

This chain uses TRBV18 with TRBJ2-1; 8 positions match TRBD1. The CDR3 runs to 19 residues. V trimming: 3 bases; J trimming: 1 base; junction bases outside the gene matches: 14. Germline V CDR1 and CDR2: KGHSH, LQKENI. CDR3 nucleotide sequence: TGTGCCAGCTCACCCGGCATAGGACAGGGTTTATGGTCCTACAATGAGCAGTTCTTC. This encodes CASSPGIGQGLWSYNEQFF.